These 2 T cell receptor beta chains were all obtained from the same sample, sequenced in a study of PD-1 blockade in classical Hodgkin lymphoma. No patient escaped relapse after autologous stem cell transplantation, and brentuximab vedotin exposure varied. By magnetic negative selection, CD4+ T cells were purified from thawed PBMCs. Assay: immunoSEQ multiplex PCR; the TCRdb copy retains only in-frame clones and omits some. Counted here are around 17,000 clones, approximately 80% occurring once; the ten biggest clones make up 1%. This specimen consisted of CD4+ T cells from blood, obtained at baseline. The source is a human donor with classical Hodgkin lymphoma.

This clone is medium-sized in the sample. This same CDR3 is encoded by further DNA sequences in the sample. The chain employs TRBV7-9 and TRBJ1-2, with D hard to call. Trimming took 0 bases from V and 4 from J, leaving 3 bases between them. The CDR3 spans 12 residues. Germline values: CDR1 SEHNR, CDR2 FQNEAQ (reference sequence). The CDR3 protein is CASSLASYGYTF. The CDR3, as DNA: TGTGCCAGCAGCTTAGCCAGCTATGGCTACACCTTC.

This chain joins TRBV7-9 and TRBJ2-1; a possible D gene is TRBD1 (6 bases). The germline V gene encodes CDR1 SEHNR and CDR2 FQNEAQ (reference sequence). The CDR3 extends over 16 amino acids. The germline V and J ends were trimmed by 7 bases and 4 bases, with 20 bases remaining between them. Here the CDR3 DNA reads TGTGCCAGCACTCTAGGTGGCAGGGGCCCTTACAATGAGCAGTTCTTC. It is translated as CASTLGGRGPYNEQFF. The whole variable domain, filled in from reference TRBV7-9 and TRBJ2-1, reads DTGVSQNPRHKITKRGQNVTFRCDPISEHNRLYWYRQTLGQGPEFLTYFQNEAQLEKSRLLSDRFSAERPKGSFSTLEIQRTEQGDSAMYLCASTLGGRGPYNEQFFGPGTRLTVL.